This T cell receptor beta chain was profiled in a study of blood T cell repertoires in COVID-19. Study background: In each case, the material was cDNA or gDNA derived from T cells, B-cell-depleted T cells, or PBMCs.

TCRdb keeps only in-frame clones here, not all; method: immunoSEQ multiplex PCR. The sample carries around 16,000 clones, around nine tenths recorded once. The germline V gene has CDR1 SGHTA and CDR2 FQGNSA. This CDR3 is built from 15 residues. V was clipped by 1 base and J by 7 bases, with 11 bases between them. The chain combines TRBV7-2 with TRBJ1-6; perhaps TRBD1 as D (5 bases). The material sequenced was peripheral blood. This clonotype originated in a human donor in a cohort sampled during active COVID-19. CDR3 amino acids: CASSLGSQGNSPLHF. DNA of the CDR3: TGTGCCAGCAGCTTAGGGTCTCAGGGAAATTCACCCCTCCACTTT. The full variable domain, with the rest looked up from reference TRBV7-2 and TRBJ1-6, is GAGVSQSPSNKVTEKGKDVELRCDPISGHTALYWYRQSLGQGLEFLIYFQGNSAPDKSGLPSDRFSAERTGGSVSTLTIQRTQQEDSAVYLCASSLGSQGNSPLHFGNGTRLTVT.